This passage covers 2 T cell receptor beta chains from one sample sequenced in a study of vaccination and CD4 T cells after COVID-19. Stated treatment: approximately 9-day PBMC culture with coronavirus spike peptide pools or control peptides (ViraFEST assay). These TCRs' antigens remain unknown. Cultured CD4+ T-cell DNA underwent Oncomine TCR Beta short-read sequencing. TCRdb called the PCR reads again in MiXCR, with one record for every CDR3 protein. Found here are roughly 20,000 distinct CDR3 sequences, approximately 42% of them singletons; the top ten hold about 29%. This specimen was CD4+ T cells from blood, cultured in vitro, taken before SARS-CoV-2 vaccination. Receptors originate from a human donor who received a COVID-19 vaccine.

The V and J genes are TRBV20-1 and TRBJ2-3; no clear D. Germline CDR1 DFQATT, CDR2 SNEGSKA (reference sequence). The CDR3 runs to 16 residues. V was trimmed by 0 bases and J by 3 bases, leaving 16 bases between them. CDR3 nucleotide sequence: TGCAGTGCTAGAGATCCCGGCCGTTCGACTACAGATACGCAGTATTTT. Translation gives CSARDPGRSTTDTQYF.

V usage is TRBV30 and J usage is TRBJ2-1; 11 positions agree with TRBD2. Germline lookup yields CDR1 GTSNPN and CDR2 SVGIG (reference sequence). The CDR3 sequence is 19 residues long. V was pared by 3 bases and J by 4 bases, with 17 bases of the junction left unmatched. The CDR3 sequence: CAWRLTTSGGPYRYNEQFF. Here the CDR3 DNA reads TGTGCCTGGAGATTGACCACTAGCGGGGGTCCTTATCGGTACAATGAGCAGTTCTTC.